The TCR beta chain described here comes from a study of technical replicates of blood from a handful of donors. Germline V gene data show CDR1 as PRHDT and CDR2 as FYEKMQ (reference sequence). This CDR3 has 14 amino acids. V trimming: 5 bases; J trimming: 4 bases; junction bases outside the gene matches: 8. The repertoire was sequenced with immunoSEQ multiplex PCR; TCRdb's copy has only in-frame clones and lacks some. The data show tens of thousands of clones, with about 92% seen just once and approximately 0.37% held by the top ten. V and J are TRBV13 and TRBJ2-7; TRBD1 agrees at 7 bases. This receptor was taken from a human donor in good health. Input material: T cells isolated from PBMCs. DNA for the CDR3: TGTGCCAGCAGCACGACAGGGACACGATACGAGCAGTACTTC. Residues: CASSTTGTRYEQYF.